Below are 21 T cell receptor beta chains sequenced from a single sample in a study of blood T cell repertoires in COVID-19. Clones were read by immunoSEQ multiplex PCR, and TCRdb kept only the in-frame ones, dropping some. The table shows 300,000 to 350,000 clones, with about nine tenths occurring only once. Sequencing was performed on peripheral blood. The receptors stem from a woman in her 70s with COVID-19, enrolled during active disease.

About this clone: One end of the junction is discordant with germline, which a read error may explain. CDR3 sequence: CASNLGYGTNYGYTF. CDR3 coding DNA: TGTGCCAGCAACTTAGGATATGGGACAAACTATGGCTACACCTTC. The rearrangement links TRBV7-4 to TRBJ1-2; a weak D match, TRBD1 (6 bases). Germline CDR1 is SGHVT and CDR2 is SQSDAQ. The CDR3 is 15 amino acids.

The chain recombines TRBV6-1 with TRBJ1-1; a possible D gene is TRBD1 (6 bases). This CDR3 comprises 16 residues. Trimming removed 6 bases from V and 3 bases from J, with 20 bases in between. Germline lookup yields CDR1 MNHNS and CDR2 SASEGT. Here the CDR3 reads CASSERTVAFDTEAFF. CDR3 nucleotides: TGTGCCAGCAGCGAACGGACAGTGGCATTCGACACTGAAGCTTTCTTT.

The genes are TRBV27 and TRBJ1-1; TRBD1 might be the D (6 bases). With 2 bases removed from V and 4 bases from J, the gap between germline ends came to 14 bases. CDR3 length: 15 residues. The germline V gene encodes CDR1 MNHEY and CDR2 SMNVEV (reference sequence). CDR3 bases: TGTGCCAGCAGTTTAAAGGGGGTATGGAGCACTGAAGCTTTCTTT. It is translated as CASSLKGVWSTEAFF.

This clone was seen a handful of times. V gene TRBV7-2 combines with J gene TRBJ2-2, with 9 positions matching TRBD1. The CDR3 is 16 residues long. Germline V lookup: CDR1 SGHTA, CDR2 FQGNSA. J gave up 2 bases and V 2 bases, and 3 bases lay outside the gene matches. CDR3 sequence reads: CASSLWGQGNTGELFF. The CDR3 DNA reads TGTGCCAGCAGCTTATGGGGACAGGGTAACACCGGGGAGCTGTTTTTT.

This chain connects TRBV6-5 to TRBJ1-2, with D maybe TRBD1 (5 bases). Germline V CDR1 and CDR2: MNHEY, SVGAGI. Trimming removed 7 bases at V and 1 base at J, with 16 bases between. This CDR3 region has 15 residues. CDR3 sequence (DNA): TGTGCCAGCATCCCTAAGATAGGGGATAACTATGGCTACACCTTC. It translates to CASIPKIGDNYGYTF.

The count of this clone is one. The rearrangement links TRBV5-6 to TRBJ2-1, with 11 bases that match TRBD2. The CDR3 is made up of 16 amino acids. J was trimmed by 0 bases and V by 5 bases; bases with no gene match: 4. Germline loops: CDR1 SGHDT, CDR2 YYEEEE. CDR3 loop: CASSGTSGGSYNEQFF. Written as DNA, the CDR3 is TGTGCCAGCAGTGGGACTAGCGGCGGCTCCTACAATGAGCAGTTCTTC.

Comment on this clone: Other nucleotide sequences in the sample specify the same CDR3. The chain joins TRBV19 to TRBJ2-1; tentatively, D is TRBD1 (5 bases). The germline V gene encodes CDR1 LNHDA and CDR2 SQIVND (reference sequence). Trimming left V 2 bases short and J 1 base short, with 6 bases between. The CDR3 extends over 14 amino acids. The CDR3 DNA reads as TGTGCCAGTAGTATACAGGGATCCTACAATGAGCAGTTCTTC. It yields the protein CASSIQGSYNEQFF. Drawing the rest from reference TRBV19 and TRBJ2-1, the complete variable domain is DGGITQSPKYLFRKEGQNVTLSCEQNLNHDAMYWYRQDPGQGLRLIYYSQIVNDFQKGDIAEGYSVSREKKESFPLTVTSAQKNPTAFYLCASSIQGSYNEQFFGPGTRLTVL.

This chain links TRBV5-1 with TRBJ2-6, with 7 bases fitting TRBD1. CDR3 size: 19 residues. Germline V gene sequence: CDR1 SGHRS, CDR2 YFSETQ. J was trimmed by 5 bases and V by 0 bases; bases with no gene match: 14. For the CDR3, the DNA is TGCGCCAGCAGCTTGGCTTCGGGACAGATCGACGGACGGGCCAACGTCCTGACTTTC. Translation: CASSLASGQIDGRANVLTF. Drawing the rest from reference TRBV5-1 and TRBJ2-6, the complete variable domain is KAGVTQTPRYLIKTRGQQVTLSCSPISGHRSVSWYQQTPGQGLQFLFEYFSETQRNKGNFPGRFSGRQFSNSRSEMNVSTLELGDSALYLCASSLASGQIDGRANVLTFGAGSRLTVL.

V is TRBV19 and J is TRBJ1-1; no definite D call. Germline loops: CDR1 LNHDA, CDR2 SQIVND (reference sequence). V shed 6 bases and J shed 3 bases, with 5 bases lying between them. The CDR3 spans 11 residues. The CDR3 DNA reads TGTGCCAGTAGCTTCGACACTGAAGCTTTCTTT. This gives the protein CASSFDTEAFF.

The rearrangement uses TRBV2 and TRBJ2-5, with D possibly TRBD2 on 6 matching bases. There are 12 residues in the CDR3. V lost 5 bases to trimming and J lost 9 bases, with 13 bases between them. The germline V gene has CDR1 SNHLY and CDR2 FYNNEI. CDR3 nucleotides: TGTGCCAGCAGTTCCGGGCCGGGGGCCCAGTACTTC. Protein sequence: CASSSGPGAQYF.

This chain joins TRBV14 and TRBJ1-4; D possibly corresponds to TRBD1 (5 bases). The CDR3 totals 16 residues. Trimming pared 4 bases from V and 8 bases from J, leaving 20 bases between. CDR1 and CDR2 from the germline V gene are SGHDN and FVKESK. The CDR3 sequence: CASSRPFMGQGEKLFF. CDR3 sequence (DNA): TGTGCCAGCAGCCGGCCCTTCATGGGGCAAGGGGAAAAACTGTTTTTT. The full variable domain, with the rest looked up from reference TRBV14 and TRBJ1-4, is EAGVTQFPSHSVIEKGQTVTLRCDPISGHDNLYWYRRVMGKEIKFLLHFVKESKQDESGMPNNRFLAERTGGTYSTLKVQPAELEDSGVYFCASSRPFMGQGEKLFFGSGTQLSVL.

This rearrangement joins TRBV7-2 to TRBJ1-3, with a weak D call TRBD1 (5 bases). V was shortened by 1 base and J by 0 bases, with 13 bases between the two germline ends. CDR3 length: 17 residues. The germline V gene has CDR1 SGHTA and CDR2 FQGNSA. The CDR3 DNA is TGTGCCAGCAGCTTAGAAAGGGGATTACGCTCTGGAAACACCATATATTTT. It specifies CASSLERGLRSGNTIYF.

The V and J genes are TRBV19 and TRBJ1-3; D uncertain. With 5 bases removed from V and 0 bases from J, the gap between germline ends came to 8 bases. The CDR3 is 14 amino acids. CDR1 and CDR2 (germline): LNHDA, SQIVND (reference sequence). The CDR3 region is CASSRGYSGNTIYF. CDR3 DNA sequence: TGTGCCAGTAGTCGCGGATACTCTGGAAACACCATATATTTT.

This chain connects TRBV6-5 to TRBJ2-2; possible D gene TRBD2, 6 bases. The CDR3 covers 13 residues. Germline V gene data show CDR1 as MNHEY and CDR2 as SVGAGI. With 3 bases removed from V and 5 bases from J, the gap between germline ends came to 7 bases. DNA for the CDR3: TGTGCCAGCAGTTATCGGGAGACCGGGGAGCTGTTTTTT. Its protein is CASSYRETGELFF.

The chain has TRBV5-4 and TRBJ1-2, with 9 bases lining up with TRBD1. The CDR3 is made up of 14 amino acids. The germline CDR1 and CDR2 sequences are SGHNT and YYREEE (reference sequence). With 5 bases clipped from V and 2 bases from J, the junction kept 4 bases outside the gene matches. Here the CDR3 DNA reads TGTGCCAGCAGTGGGGACAGGGTCAACTATGGCTACACCTTC. It codes for CASSGDRVNYGYTF.

The chain uses TRBV24-1 and TRBJ2-2; TRBD2 agrees at 16 bases. With V trimmed by 3 bases and J by 6 bases, 0 bases remained unmatched. Germline assignment: CDR1 KGHDR and CDR2 SFDVKD. The CDR3 is 16 residues long. The CDR3 sequence: CATSDGTSGGAGELFF. CDR3 sequence (DNA): TGTGCCACCAGTGATGGGACTAGCGGGGGGGCCGGGGAGCTGTTTTTT.

The gene calls are TRBV9 and TRBJ2-1, with 12 bases matching TRBD1. CDR1 and CDR2 (germline): SGDLS, YYNGEE. V was clipped by 4 bases and J by 9 bases; unmatched bases: 5. The CDR3 loop spans 14 amino acids. CDR3 DNA: TGTGCCAGCAGCTCAGGGACAGGGGGCGGTGAGCAGTTCTTC. Its protein product is CASSSGTGGGEQFF. Based on the CDR3 plus reference TRBV9 and TRBJ2-1, the full variable domain is DSGVTQTPKHLITATGQRVTLRCSPRSGDLSVYWYQQSLDQGLQFLIQYYNGEERAKGNILERFSAQQFPDLHSELNLSSLELGDSALYFCASSSGTGGGEQFFGPGTRLTVL.

The chain joins TRBV12-5 to TRBJ1-1; 7 nucleotides match TRBD1. The CDR3 is 16 residues long. V trimming: 4 bases; J trimming: 0 bases; junction bases outside the gene matches: 8. Germline loops: CDR1 LGHNT, CDR2 FRNRAP. CDR3 sequence reads: CASGWSYGTVNTEAFF. The CDR3, as DNA: TGTGCTAGTGGTTGGAGTTATGGGACAGTGAACACTGAAGCTTTCTTT.

This chain connects TRBV10-3 to TRBJ2-1, with a possible D match to TRBD2 (7 bases). V gave up 6 bases and J gave up 9 bases, with 24 bases separating them. The CDR3 runs to 16 residues. Germline V CDR1 and CDR2: ENHRY, SYGVKD. The CDR3 DNA is TGTGCCATCAGCGGGATGAGGGGGGGCCAAGTCGGTGAGCAGTTCTTC. Its translation is CAISGMRGGQVGEQFF.

The chain has TRBV24-1 and TRBJ2-5; D gene uncertain. Germline V gives CDR1 KGHDR, CDR2 SFDVKD. CDR3 size: 13 residues. Trimming took off 3 bases at V and 6 bases at J, with 10 bases between the two ends. The CDR3 sequence: CATSDENYQTQYF. The CDR3 DNA reads as TGTGCCACCAGTGATGAGAACTACCAGACCCAGTACTTC.

The chain has TRBV19 and TRBJ1-5; TRBD1 matches at 11 bases. The CDR3 is 15 residues long. The germline V gene has CDR1 LNHDA and CDR2 SQIVND (reference sequence). J lost 3 bases, V lost 5 bases, and 3 bases had no gene match. The CDR3 here is CASSPDRGLNQPQHF. The CDR3, as DNA: TGTGCCAGTAGTCCGGACAGGGGGCTCAATCAGCCCCAGCATTTT.